The 8 T cell receptor beta chains below come from one sample, sequenced in a study of T cell repertoires in cytomegalovirus infection. TCRdb fed the reads into MiXCR, producing one record per CDR3 protein. The repertoire includes more than 250,000 distinct CDR3 sequences, roughly 25% of them detected once, and approximately 12% sits in the top ten. What these receptors recognize is not known. The sample was cultured PBMCs, taken from culture after CMV antigen stimulation. These receptors all come from a human donor in good health (CMV status not recorded). Some clones in this sample may be carry-over from other donors' samples.

The rearrangement uses TRBV7-2 and TRBJ2-7; D unclear. The V end lost 3 bases, the J end lost 0 bases, and 12 bases lay between the germline ends. The germline gives CDR1 SGHTA, CDR2 FQGNSA. The CDR3 extends over 15 amino acids. The CDR3 sequence is CASSFQDRNSYEQYF. The CDR3 DNA sequence: TGTGCCAGCAGCTTCCAGGATAGGAACTCCTACGAGCAGTACTTC. Filled out from reference TRBV7-2 and TRBJ2-7, the complete variable domain reads GAGVSQSPSNKVTEKGKDVELRCDPISGHTALYWYRQSLGQGLEFLIYFQGNSAPDKSGLPSDRFSAERTGGSVSTLTIQRTQQEDSAVYLCASSFQDRNSYEQYFGPGTRLTVT.

The chain uses TRBV6-2 or TRBV6-3 and TRBJ2-5; no clear D. CDR1 is MNHEY, CDR2 SVGEGT, per germline. V gave up 5 bases and J gave up 0 bases, with 13 bases separating them. The CDR3 is 15 amino acids. In nucleotides, the CDR3 is TGTGCCAGCAGTGCCCCCACCTGGTACCAAGAGACCCAGTACTTC. Its translation: CASSAPTWYQETQYF.

The rearrangement uses TRBV7-3 and TRBJ1-1; D gene uncertain. Germline CDR1 and CDR2: SGHTA and FQGTGA. The CDR3 totals 15 residues. The V and J ends lost 1 base and 1 base respectively, with 10 bases between them. CDR3 bases: TGTGCCAGCAGCTTAAAAAATGGCGGGAACACTGAAGCTTTCTTT. Amino acid sequence: CASSLKNGGNTEAFF.

This clonotype was seen a few times. This rearrangement joins TRBV19 to TRBJ2-3, with TRBD2 identical over 9 bases. There are 16 residues in the CDR3. Germline values: CDR1 LNHDA, CDR2 SQIVND (reference sequence). Unmatched junction bases numbered 5, after V lost 4 bases and J lost 0 bases. CDR3 residues: CASSTDTSGSTDTQYF. The CDR3 DNA follows: TGTGCCAGTAGTACTGATACTAGCGGGAGCACAGATACGCAGTATTTT.

This clonotype has more than one count but fewer than ten. This chain links TRBV12-3 or TRBV12-4 with TRBJ2-1, with no clear D. This CDR3 spans 15 amino acids. The V and J ends lost 6 bases and 4 bases respectively, with 16 bases between them. The CDR3 reads CASRPRPLGYNEQFF. The CDR3 DNA follows: TGTGCCAGCAGACCCCGGCCACTGGGTTACAATGAGCAGTTCTTC.

This chain joins TRBV19 and TRBJ2-7; 8 nucleotides line up with TRBD2. Germline V gives CDR1 LNHDA, CDR2 SQIVND (reference sequence). Unmatched junction bases numbered 12, after V lost 6 bases and J lost 5 bases. The CDR3 runs 15 residues. The chain's CDR3 is CASRGSDGRAHEQYF. The CDR3 DNA sequence: TGTGCCAGTAGGGGATCGGACGGGAGGGCCCACGAGCAGTACTTC.

The chain uses TRBV10-3 and TRBJ2-5; D ambiguous. With 10 bases removed from V and 4 bases from J, the gap between germline ends came to 19 bases. Per germline, CDR1 ENHRY and CDR2 SYGVKD. This CDR3 region has 14 residues. The CDR3 sequence: CATRTDWGGETQYF. In nucleotides, the CDR3 is TGTGCCACCCGAACCGATTGGGGTGGAGAGACCCAGTACTTC.

This rearrangement joins TRBV7-2 to TRBJ2-5, with 9 positions matching TRBD2. In germline, CDR1 is SGHTA, CDR2 FQGNSA. This CDR3 has 15 residues. J gave up 4 bases and V 1 base, and 4 bases lay outside the gene matches. The CDR3 nucleotides are TGTGCCAGCAGCTTAGTCGGGACTAGCAGAGAGACCCAGTACTTC. Protein sequence: CASSLVGTSRETQYF.